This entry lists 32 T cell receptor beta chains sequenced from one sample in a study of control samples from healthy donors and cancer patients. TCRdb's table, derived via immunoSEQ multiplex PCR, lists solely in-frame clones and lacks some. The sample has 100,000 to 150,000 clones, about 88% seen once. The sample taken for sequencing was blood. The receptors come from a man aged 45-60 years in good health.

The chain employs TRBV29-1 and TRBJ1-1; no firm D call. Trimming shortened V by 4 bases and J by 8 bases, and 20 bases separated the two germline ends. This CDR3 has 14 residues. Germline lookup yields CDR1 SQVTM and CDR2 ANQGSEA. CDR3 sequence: CSVVATQVSYEAFF. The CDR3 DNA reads TGCAGCGTTGTAGCCACGCAGGTATCGTACGAAGCTTTCTTT.

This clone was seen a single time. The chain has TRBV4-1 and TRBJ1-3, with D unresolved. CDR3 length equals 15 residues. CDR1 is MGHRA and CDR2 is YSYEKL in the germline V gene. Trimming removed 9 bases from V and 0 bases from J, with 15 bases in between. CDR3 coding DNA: TGCGCCAGTAAAGCCGCGTTCGCCTCTGGAAACACCATATATTTT. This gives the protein CASKAAFASGNTIYF.

The CDR3 region is CASSVEGSHIGELFF. The CDR3 DNA is TGTGCCAGCAGCGTTGAGGGGTCCCATATCGGGGAGCTGTTTTTT. The rearrangement joins TRBV9 to TRBJ2-2, with D perhaps given as TRBD1 or TRBD2 (5 bases each). Trimming stripped 2 bases from V and 7 bases from J, with 15 bases between. The CDR3 loop spans 15 amino acids. From germline, CDR1 is SGDLS and CDR2 YYNGEE. Full variable domain (outside the CDR3, taken from reference TRBV9 and TRBJ2-2): DSGVTQTPKHLITATGQRVTLRCSPRSGDLSVYWYQQSLDQGLQFLIQYYNGEERAKGNILERFSAQQFPDLHSELNLSSLELGDSALYFCASSVEGSHIGELFFGEGSRLTVL.

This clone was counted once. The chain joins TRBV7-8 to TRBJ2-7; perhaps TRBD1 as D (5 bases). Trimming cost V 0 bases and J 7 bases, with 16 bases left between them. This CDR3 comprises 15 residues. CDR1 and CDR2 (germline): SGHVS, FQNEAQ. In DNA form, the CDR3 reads TGTGCCAGCAGCTTAGCAAGGGGTCCCCCTTTGGAGCAGTACTTC. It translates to CASSLARGPPLEQYF.

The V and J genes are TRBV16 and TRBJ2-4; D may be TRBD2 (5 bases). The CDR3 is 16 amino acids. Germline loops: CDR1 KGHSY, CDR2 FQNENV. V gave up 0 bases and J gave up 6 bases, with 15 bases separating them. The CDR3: CASSQSVQPGGNIQYF. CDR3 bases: TGTGCCAGCAGCCAATCGGTTCAGCCAGGAGGAAACATTCAGTACTTC.

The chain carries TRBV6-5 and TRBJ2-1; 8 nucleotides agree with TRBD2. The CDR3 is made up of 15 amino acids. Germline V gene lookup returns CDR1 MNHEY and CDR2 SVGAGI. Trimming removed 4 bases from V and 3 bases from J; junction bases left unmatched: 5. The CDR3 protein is CASSSLSGDYNEQFF. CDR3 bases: TGTGCCAGCAGTTCACTTAGCGGGGACTACAATGAGCAGTTCTTC.

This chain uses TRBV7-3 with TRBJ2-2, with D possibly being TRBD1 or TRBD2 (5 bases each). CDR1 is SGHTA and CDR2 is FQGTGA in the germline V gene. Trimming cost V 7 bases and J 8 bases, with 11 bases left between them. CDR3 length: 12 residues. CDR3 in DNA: TGTGCCAGCAACCTTGGGGGTGGGGAGCTGTTTTTT. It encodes CASNLGGGELFF.

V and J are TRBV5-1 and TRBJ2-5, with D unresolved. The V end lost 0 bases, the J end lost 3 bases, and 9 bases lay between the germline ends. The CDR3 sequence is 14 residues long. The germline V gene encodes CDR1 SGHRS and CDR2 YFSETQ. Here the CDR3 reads CASSLALHKETQYF. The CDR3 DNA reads TGCGCCAGCAGCTTGGCCCTCCACAAAGAGACCCAGTACTTC.

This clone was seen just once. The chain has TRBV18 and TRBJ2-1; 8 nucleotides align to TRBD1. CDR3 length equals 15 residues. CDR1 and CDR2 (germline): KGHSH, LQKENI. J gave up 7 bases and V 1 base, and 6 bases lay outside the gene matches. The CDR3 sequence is CASSPRGQGGNEQFF. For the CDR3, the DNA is TGTGCCAGCTCACCACGAGGACAGGGTGGAAATGAGCAGTTCTTC.

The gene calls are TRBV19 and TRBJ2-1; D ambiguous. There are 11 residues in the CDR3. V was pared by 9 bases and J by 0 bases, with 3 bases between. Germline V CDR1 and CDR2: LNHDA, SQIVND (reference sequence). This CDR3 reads CASLSYNEQFF. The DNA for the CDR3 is TGTGCCAGCCTCTCCTACAATGAGCAGTTCTTC. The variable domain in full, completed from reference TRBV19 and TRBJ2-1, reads DGGITQSPKYLFRKEGQNVTLSCEQNLNHDAMYWYRQDPGQGLRLIYYSQIVNDFQKGDIAEGYSVSREKKESFPLTVTSAQKNPTAFYLCASLSYNEQFFGPGTRLTVL.

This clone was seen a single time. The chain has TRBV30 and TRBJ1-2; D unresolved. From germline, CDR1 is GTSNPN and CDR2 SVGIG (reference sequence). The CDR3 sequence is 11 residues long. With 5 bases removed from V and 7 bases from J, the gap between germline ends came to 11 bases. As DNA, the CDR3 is TGTGCCTGGGGACTAGATCCTGGCTACACCTTC. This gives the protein CAWGLDPGYTF.

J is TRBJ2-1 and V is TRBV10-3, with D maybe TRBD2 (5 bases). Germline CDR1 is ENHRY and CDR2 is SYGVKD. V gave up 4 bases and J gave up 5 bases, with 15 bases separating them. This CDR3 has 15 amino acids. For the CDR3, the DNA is TGTGCCATCAGTGTAGGGAGTAGGACCGACAATGAGCAGTTCTTC. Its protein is CAISVGSRTDNEQFF.

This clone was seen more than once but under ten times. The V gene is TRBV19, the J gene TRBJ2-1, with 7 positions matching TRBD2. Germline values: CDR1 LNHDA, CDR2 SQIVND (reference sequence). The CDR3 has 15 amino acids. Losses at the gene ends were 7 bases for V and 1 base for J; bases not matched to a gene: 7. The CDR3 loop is CASNPAGPSYNEQFF. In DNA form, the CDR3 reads TGTGCCAGTAACCCAGCGGGGCCTTCCTACAATGAGCAGTTCTTC.

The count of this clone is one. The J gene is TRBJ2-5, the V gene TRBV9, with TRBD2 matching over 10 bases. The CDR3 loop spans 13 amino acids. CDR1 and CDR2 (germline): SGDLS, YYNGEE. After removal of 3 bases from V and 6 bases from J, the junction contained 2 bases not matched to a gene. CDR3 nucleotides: TGTGCCAGCAGCGCGGGACTAGCGAAGACCCAGTACTTC. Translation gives CASSAGLAKTQYF.

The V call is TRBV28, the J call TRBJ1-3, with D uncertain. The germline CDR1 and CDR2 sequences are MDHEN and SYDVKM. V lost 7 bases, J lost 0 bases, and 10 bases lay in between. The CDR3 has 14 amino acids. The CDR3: CASIAQSSGNTIYF. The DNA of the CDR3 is TGTGCCAGCATCGCACAGAGCTCTGGAAACACCATATATTTT.

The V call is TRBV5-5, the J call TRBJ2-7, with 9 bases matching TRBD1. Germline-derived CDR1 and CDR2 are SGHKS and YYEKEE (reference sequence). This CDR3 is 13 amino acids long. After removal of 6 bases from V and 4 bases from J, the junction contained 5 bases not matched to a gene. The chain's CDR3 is CASTGDRDYEQYF. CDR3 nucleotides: TGTGCCAGCACCGGGGACAGGGATTACGAGCAGTACTTC.

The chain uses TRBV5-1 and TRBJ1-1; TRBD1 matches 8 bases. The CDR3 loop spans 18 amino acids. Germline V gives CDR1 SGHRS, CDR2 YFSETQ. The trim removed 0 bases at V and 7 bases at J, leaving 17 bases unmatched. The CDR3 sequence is CASSLVVRTGLWRGEAFF. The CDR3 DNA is TGCGCCAGCAGCTTGGTCGTCAGGACAGGGTTGTGGAGGGGTGAAGCTTTCTTT.

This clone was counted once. The CDR3 nucleotides read TGTGCCACCAGCAGAGATTACAAGGATGGCTACACCTTC. Its protein is CATSRDYKDGYTF. The chain is built from TRBV15 and TRBJ1-2; no firm D call. Per germline, CDR1 LNHNV and CDR2 YYDKDF (reference sequence). The CDR3 runs 13 residues. The V gene lost 0 bases and the J gene lost 6 bases, with 8 bases spanning the gap.

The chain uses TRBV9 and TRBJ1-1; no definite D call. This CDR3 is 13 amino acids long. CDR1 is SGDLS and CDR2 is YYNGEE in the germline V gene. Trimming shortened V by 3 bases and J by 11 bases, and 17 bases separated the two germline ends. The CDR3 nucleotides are TGTGCCAGCAGCGCTATTTCACAGACTGGGGCTTTCTTT. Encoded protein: CASSAISQTGAFF.

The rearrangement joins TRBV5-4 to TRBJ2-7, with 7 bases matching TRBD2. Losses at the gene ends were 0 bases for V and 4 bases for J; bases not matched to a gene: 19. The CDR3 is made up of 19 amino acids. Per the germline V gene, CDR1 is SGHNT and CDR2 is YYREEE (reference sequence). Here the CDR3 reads CASSLAGGSGRAGKYEQYF. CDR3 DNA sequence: TGTGCCAGCAGCTTGGCCGGGGGGAGTGGTCGGGCAGGAAAATACGAGCAGTACTTC.

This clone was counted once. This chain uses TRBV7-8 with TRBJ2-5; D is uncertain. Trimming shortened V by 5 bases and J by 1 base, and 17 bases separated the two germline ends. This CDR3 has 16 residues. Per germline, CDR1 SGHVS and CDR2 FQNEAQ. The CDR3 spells CASSPPRAPFQETQYF. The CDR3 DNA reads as TGTGCCAGCAGCCCCCCCCGGGCACCTTTCCAAGAGACCCAGTACTTC. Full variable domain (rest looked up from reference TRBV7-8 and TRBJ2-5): GAGVSQSPRYKVAKRGQDVALRCDPISGHVSLFWYQQALGQGPEFLTYFQNEAQLDKSGLPSDRFFAERPEGSVSTLKIQRTQQEDSAVYLCASSPPRAPFQETQYFGPGTRLLVL.

CDR3 amino acids: CASSPTREYEQYF. The CDR3 nucleotides read TGTGCCAGCAGCCCAACTCGGGAATACGAGCAGTACTTC. The chain uses TRBV12-3 or TRBV12-4 and TRBJ2-7, with D possibly matching TRBD2 (5 bases). Trimming removed 6 bases from V and 4 bases from J, with 13 bases in between. The CDR3 is 13 residues long.

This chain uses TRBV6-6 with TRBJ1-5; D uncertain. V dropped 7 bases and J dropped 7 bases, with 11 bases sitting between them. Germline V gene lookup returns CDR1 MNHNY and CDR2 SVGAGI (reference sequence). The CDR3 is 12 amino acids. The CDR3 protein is CASNLEDQPQHF. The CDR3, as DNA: TGTGCCAGCAATCTGGAGGACCAGCCCCAGCATTTT.

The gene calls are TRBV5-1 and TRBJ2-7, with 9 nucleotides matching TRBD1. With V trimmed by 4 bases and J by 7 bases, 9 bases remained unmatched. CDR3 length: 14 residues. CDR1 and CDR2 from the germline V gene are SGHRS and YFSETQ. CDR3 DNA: TGCGCCAGCAGCAGGAGGGACAGGGAGGAAGAGCAGTACTTC. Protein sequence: CASSRRDREEEQYF.

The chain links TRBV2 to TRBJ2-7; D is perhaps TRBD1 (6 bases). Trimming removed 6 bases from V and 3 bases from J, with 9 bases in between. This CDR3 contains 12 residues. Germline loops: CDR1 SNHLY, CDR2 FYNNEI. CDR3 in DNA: TGTGCCAGCAGGGTACAGGGCTACGAGCAGTACTTC. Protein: CASRVQGYEQYF.

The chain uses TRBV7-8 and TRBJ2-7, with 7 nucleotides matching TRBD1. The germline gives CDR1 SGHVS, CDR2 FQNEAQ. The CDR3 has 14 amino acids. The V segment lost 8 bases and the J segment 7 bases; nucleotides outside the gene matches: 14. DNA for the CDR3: TGTGCCAGCGGGCCCGAGCAGACAGGGAGTGAGCAGTACTTC. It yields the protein CASGPEQTGSEQYF. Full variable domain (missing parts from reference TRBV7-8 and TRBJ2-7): GAGVSQSPRYKVAKRGQDVALRCDPISGHVSLFWYQQALGQGPEFLTYFQNEAQLDKSGLPSDRFFAERPEGSVSTLKIQRTQQEDSAVYLCASGPEQTGSEQYFGPGTRLTVT.

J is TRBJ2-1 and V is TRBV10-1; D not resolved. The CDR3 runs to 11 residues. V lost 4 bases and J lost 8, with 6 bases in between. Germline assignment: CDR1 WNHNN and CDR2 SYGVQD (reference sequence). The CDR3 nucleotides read TGCGCCAGCAGTGCTACCGATGAGCAGTTCTTC. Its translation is CASSATDEQFF.

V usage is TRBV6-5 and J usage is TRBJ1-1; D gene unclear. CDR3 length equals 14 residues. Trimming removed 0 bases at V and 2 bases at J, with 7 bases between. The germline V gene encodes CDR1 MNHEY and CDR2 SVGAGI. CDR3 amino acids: CASSYSGFNTEAFF. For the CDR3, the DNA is TGTGCCAGCAGTTACTCAGGTTTTAACACTGAAGCTTTCTTT.

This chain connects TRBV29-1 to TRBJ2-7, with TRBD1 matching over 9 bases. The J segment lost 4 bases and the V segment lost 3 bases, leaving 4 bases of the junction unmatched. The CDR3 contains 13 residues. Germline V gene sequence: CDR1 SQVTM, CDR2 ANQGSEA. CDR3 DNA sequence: TGCAGCGTTGACGACAGGGGGGGGTACGAGCAGTACTTC. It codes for CSVDDRGGYEQYF.

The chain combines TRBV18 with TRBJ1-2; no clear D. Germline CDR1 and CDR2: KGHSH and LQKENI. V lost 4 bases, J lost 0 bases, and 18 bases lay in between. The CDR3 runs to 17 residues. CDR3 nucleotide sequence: TGTGCCAGCTCACAACTGGACGGCGTACTAGCTAACTATGGCTACACCTTC. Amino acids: CASSQLDGVLANYGYTF.

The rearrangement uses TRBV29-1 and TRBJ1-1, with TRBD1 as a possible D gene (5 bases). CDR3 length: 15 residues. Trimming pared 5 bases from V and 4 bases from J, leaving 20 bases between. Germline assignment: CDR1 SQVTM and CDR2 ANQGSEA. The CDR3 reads CSVYTPGGLGTEAFF. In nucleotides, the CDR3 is TGCAGCGTTTACACCCCGGGGGGACTGGGCACTGAAGCTTTCTTT.

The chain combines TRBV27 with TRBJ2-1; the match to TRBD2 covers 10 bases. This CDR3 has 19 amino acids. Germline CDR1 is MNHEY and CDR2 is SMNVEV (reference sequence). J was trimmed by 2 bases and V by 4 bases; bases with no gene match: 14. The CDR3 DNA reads TGTGCCAGCAGTTCCCTATTAGCGGGGGGCCGTCAAGCCTACAATGAGCAGTTCTTC. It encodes CASSSLLAGGRQAYNEQFF.